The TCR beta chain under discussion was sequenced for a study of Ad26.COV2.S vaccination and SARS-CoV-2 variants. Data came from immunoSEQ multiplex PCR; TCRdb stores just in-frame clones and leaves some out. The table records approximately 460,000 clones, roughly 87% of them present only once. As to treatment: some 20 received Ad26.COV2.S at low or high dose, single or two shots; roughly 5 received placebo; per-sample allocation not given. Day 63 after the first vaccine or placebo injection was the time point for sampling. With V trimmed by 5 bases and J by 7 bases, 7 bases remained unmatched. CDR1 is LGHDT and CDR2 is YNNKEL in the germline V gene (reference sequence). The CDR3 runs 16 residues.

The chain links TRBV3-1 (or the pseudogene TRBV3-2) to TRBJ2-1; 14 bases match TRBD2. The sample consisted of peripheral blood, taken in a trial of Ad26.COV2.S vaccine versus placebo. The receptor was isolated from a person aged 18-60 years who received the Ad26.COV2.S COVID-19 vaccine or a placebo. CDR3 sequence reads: CASSWGLAGVGNEQFF. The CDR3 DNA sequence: TGTGCCAGCAGCTGGGGACTAGCGGGGGTCGGGAATGAGCAGTTCTTC.